The T cell receptor (beta chain) described here comes from a study of blood T cell repertoires in COVID-19. Libraries were prepared by immunoSEQ multiplex PCR; TCRdb keeps only in-frame clonotypes and omits some of them. The table has 170,000 or so clones, around nine tenths seen once. CDR1 is SNHLY, CDR2 FYNNEI, per germline. Trimming at V came to 4 bases and at J to 4 bases, leaving 5 bases not matched to a gene. CDR3 length: 15 amino acids. The chain carries TRBV2 and TRBJ2-5, with TRBD2 matching 11 bases. This TCR came from a woman aged 18-29 years who had recovered from COVID-19. The sample comprised peripheral blood. The CDR3 spells CASSVAGGPGETQYF. For the CDR3, the DNA is TGTGCCAGCAGTGTAGCGGGAGGGCCTGGAGAGACCCAGTACTTC.